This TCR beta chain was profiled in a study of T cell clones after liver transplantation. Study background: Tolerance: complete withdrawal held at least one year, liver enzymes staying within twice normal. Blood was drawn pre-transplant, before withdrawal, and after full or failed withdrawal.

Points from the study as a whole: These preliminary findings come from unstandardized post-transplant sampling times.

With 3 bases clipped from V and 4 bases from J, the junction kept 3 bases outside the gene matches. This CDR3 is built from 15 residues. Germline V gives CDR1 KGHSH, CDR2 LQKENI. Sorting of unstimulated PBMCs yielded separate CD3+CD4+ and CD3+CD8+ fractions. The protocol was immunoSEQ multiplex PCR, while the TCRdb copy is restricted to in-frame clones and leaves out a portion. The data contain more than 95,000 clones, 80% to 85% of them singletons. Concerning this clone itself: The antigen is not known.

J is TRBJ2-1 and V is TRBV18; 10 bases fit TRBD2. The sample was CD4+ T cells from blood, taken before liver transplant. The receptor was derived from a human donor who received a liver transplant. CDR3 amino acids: CASSPRTSGYNEQFF. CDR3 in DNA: TGTGCCAGCTCACCCCGGACTAGCGGTTACAATGAGCAGTTCTTC.